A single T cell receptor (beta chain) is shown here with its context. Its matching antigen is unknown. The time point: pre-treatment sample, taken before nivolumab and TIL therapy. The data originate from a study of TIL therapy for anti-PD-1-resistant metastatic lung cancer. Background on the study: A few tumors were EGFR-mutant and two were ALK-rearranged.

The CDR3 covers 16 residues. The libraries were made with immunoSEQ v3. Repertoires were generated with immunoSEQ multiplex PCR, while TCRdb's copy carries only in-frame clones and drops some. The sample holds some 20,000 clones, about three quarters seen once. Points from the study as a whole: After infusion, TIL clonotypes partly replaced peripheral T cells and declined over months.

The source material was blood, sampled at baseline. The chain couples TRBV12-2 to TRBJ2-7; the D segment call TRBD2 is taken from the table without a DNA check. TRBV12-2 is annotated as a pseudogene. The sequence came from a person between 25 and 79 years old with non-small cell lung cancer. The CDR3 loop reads CASRLSSGSKYYEQYF. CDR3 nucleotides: TGTGCAAGTCGCTTAAGTAGCGGGAGTAAGTACTACGAGCAGTACTTC.